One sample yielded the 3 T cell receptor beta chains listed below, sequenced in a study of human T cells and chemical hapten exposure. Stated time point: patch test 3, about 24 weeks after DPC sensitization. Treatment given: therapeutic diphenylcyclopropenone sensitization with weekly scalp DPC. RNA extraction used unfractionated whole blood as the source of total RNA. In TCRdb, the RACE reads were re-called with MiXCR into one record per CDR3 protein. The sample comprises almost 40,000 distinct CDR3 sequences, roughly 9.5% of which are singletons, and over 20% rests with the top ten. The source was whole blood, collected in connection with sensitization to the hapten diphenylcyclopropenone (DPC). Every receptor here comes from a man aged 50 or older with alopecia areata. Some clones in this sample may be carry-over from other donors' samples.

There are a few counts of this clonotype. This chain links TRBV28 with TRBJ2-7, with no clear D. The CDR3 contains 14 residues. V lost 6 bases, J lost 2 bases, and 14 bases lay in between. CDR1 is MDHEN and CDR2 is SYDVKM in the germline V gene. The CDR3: CASSLPVITYEQYF. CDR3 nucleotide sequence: TGTGCCAGCAGCCTCCCGGTTATTACCTACGAGCAGTACTTC.

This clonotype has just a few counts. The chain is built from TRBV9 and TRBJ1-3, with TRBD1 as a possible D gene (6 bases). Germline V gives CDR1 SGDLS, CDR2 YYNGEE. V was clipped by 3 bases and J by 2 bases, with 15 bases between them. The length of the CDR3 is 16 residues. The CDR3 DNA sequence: TGTGCCAGCAGCGCACAAGCAGGGGTAACTGGAAACACCATATATTTT. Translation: CASSAQAGVTGNTIYF.

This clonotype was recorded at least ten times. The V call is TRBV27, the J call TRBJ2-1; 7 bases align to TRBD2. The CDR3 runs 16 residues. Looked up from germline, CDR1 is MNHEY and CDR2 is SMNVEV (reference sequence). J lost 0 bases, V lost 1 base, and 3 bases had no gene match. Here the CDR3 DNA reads TGTGCCAGCAGTTTATGGGGCGGGAGCTCCTACAATGAGCAGTTCTTC. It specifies CASSLWGGSSYNEQFF.